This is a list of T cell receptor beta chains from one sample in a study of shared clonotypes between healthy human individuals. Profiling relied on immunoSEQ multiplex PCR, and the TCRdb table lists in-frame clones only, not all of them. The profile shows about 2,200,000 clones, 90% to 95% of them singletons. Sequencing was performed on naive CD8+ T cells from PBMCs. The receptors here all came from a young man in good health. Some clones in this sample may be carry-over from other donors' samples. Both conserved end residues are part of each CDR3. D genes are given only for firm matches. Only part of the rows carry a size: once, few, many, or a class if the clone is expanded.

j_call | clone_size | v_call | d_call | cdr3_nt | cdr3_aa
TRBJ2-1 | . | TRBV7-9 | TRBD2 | TGTGCCAGCAGCTTAGAAGGGAGGGCCTACAATGAGCAGTTCTTC | CASSLEGRAYNEQFF
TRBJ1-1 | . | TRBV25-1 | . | TGTGCCAGCAGTGAATACGGGGGCTACACTGAAGCTTTCTTT | CASSEYGGYTEAFF
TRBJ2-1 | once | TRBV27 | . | TGTGCCAGCAGCCCCCCGACAGACAATGAGCAGTTCTTC | CASSPPTDNEQFF
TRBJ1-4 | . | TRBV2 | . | TGTGCCAGCAGCTCGGGGGGGGAGAAGCAGTGGAAACTGTTTTTT | CASSSGGEKQWKLFF
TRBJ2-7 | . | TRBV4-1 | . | TGCGCCAGCAGCCAAACCGGGACCCTTAGCTCCTACGAGCAGTACTTC | CASSQTGTLSSYEQYF
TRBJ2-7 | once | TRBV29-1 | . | TGCAGCGTTGCACTTACAGGGTATGGCGAGCAGTACTTC | CSVALTGYGEQYF
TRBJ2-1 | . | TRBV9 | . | TGTGCCAGCAGCTCCCCACCCGACAGCCTCTCCTACAATGAGCAGTTCTTC | CASSSPPDSLSYNEQFF
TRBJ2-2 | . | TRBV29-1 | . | TGCAGCGCGATAATTTCCACCGGGGAGCTGTTTTTT | CSAIISTGELFF
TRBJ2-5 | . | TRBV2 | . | TGTGCCAGCACCCGAGCGGTCCAAGAGACCCAGTACTTC | CASTRAVQETQYF
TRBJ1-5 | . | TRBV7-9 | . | TGTGCCAGCAGCCCGGTTCGGGGGAATCAGCCCCAGCATTTT | CASSPVRGNQPQHF
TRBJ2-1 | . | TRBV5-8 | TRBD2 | TGTGCCAGCAGCTTGGGCGGGAGTCCCTACAATGAGCAGTTCTTC | CASSLGGSPYNEQFF
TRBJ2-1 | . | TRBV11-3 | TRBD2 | TGTGCCAGCAGCCTCCGGACTAGCGGGATACCGTTCTTC | CASSLRTSGIPFF
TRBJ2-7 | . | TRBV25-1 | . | TGTGCCAGCAGTGAATTTGGGACACCAACCTACGAGCAGTACTTC | CASSEFGTPTYEQYF
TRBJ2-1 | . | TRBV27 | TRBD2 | TGTGCCAGCAGCCTCGGGACTAGTCTCAATGAGCAGTTCTTC | CASSLGTSLNEQFF
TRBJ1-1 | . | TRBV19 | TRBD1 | TGTGCCAGTAGTCCCGACAGGGGATGGAGAACTGAAGCTTTCTTT | CASSPDRGWRTEAFF
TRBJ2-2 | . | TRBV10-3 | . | TGTGCCACCGGAAGTTCGGAGCTGTTTTTT | CATGSSELFF
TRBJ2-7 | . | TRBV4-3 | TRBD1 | TGCGCCAGCAGCCAAGGGACAGGGACCTACGAGCAGTACTTC | CASSQGTGTYEQYF
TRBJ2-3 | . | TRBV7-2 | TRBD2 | TGTGCCAGCAGCTTAGTTGTCCTAGCGGGGCCCGGCGCAGATACGCAGTATTTT | CASSLVVLAGPGADTQYF
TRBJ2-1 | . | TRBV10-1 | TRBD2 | TGCGCCAGCAGTGGGGGGGGGACCTACAATGAGCAGTTCTTC | CASSGGGTYNEQFF
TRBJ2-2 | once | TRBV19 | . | TGTGCCAGTAGTACCTGGGACTCCACCGGGGAGCTGTTTTTT | CASSTWDSTGELFF
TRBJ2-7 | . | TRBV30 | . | TGTGCCTGGAGTGTATCTGGCGGCTACGAGCAGTACTTC | CAWSVSGGYEQYF
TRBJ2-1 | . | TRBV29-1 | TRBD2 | TGCAGCGTTGAGTTGCGGGAGGCCTACAATGAGCAGTTCTTC | CSVELREAYNEQFF
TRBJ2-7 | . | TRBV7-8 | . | TGTGCCAGCTGCTTAGGGACGAGTTACGAGCAGTACTTC | CASCLGTSYEQYF
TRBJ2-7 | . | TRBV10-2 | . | TGCGCCAGCAAGCGAGGGTCTGGCCCTCCGCACGAGCAGTACTTC | CASKRGSGPPHEQYF
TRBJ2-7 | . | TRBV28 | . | TGTGCCAGCAGTTCTGAGAAGGGATTGTACGAGCAGTACTTC | CASSSEKGLYEQYF
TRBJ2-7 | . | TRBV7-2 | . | TGTGCCAGCAGCTTAGATGATGTGGCCTGGGACTACGAGCAGTACTTC | CASSLDDVAWDYEQYF
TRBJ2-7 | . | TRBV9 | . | TGTGCCAGCAGCGTAGGGGACTCGCTATACGAGCAGTACTTC | CASSVGDSLYEQYF
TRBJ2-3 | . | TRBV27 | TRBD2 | TGTGCCAGCAGTACCATAGCGGGAGCCCTGACAGATACGCAGTATTTT | CASSTIAGALTDTQYF
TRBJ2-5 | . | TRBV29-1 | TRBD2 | TGCAGCGCCCGGGGGGACCAAGAGACCCAGTACTTC | CSARGDQETQYF
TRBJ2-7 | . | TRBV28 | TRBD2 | TGTGCCAGCAGTTCCTTTCGGACCCCGTCCGGGACTAGCGGGAGCGAGCAGTACTTC | CASSSFRTPSGTSGSEQYF
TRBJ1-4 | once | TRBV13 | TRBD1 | TGTGCCAGCAGCTTAGAGGGGACAGGTGATTTTCCGGCAACTAATGAAAAACTGTTTTTT | CASSLEGTGDFPATNEKLFF
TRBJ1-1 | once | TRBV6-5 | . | TGTGCCAGCAGTTACTCAGGGTTCCCGAACACTGAAGCTTTCTTT | CASSYSGFPNTEAFF
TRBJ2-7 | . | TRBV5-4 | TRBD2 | TGTGCCAGCAGCTTGGCCTGGACTAGCGGTACATACGAGCAGTACTTC | CASSLAWTSGTYEQYF
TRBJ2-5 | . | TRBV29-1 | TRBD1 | TGCAGCGTTTCCTCGGGCCGACAGGGAGAGACCCAGTACTTC | CSVSSGRQGETQYF
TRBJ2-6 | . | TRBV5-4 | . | TGTGCCAGCAGCTTTCCAACCAACTCTGGGGCCAACGTCCTGACTTTC | CASSFPTNSGANVLTF
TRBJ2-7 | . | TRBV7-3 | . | TGTGCCAGCAGCTTGGGCGGGCGACAGAGGAACTCCTACGAGCAGTACTTC | CASSLGGRQRNSYEQYF
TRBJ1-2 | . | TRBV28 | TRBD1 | TGTGCCAGCAGTTCGGACAGGGGCTATGGCTACACCTTC | CASSSDRGYGYTF
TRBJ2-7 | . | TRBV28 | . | TGTGCCAGCAGTTTTCGGGGGACGGGCTACGAGCAGTACTTC | CASSFRGTGYEQYF
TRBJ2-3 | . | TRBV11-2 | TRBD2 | TGTGCCAGCAGCTCGCCCGGCGGGGGGACTAGCACAGATACGCAGTATTTT | CASSSPGGGTSTDTQYF
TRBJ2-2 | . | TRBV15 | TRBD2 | TGTGCCACCAGCACCGGGACTAGCGCCGGGGAGCTGTTTTTT | CATSTGTSAGELFF
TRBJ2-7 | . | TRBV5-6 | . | TGTGCCAGCAGCCCAGGGACGAATACCCCGATCCACGAGCAGTACTTC | CASSPGTNTPIHEQYF
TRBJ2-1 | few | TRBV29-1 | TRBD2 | TGCAGCGTTATGGGACTAGCGGGAGGTAATGAGCAGTTCTTC | CSVMGLAGGNEQFF
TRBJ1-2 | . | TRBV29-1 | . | TGCAGCGCCCTAGGGGCAAACTATGGCTACACCTTC | CSALGANYGYTF
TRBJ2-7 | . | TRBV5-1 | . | TGCGCCAGCAGCTCGGGACTCGAAAGCGCCTACGAGCAGTACTTC | CASSSGLESAYEQYF
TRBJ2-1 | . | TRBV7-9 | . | TGTGCCAGCAGCTTTTCCGCGATTGAGCAGTTCTTC | CASSFSAIEQFF